The source of this TCR beta chain is a study of beta chain features in type 1 diabetes. Notes on the study in general: Possible PCR preference for shorter templates applied equally to patients and controls. A closer apparent resemblance between naive, central memory and Treg TCRB repertoires was seen in patients than in healthy donors. TCRB CDR3s were moderately but significantly shorter in Type 1 diabetes patients in all four CD4+ subsets.

As every portion of the isolated RNA was reverse transcribed, the sequencing read expressed TCRB transcripts. This table comes from immunoSEQ multiplex PCR, and its TCRdb copy is limited to in-frame clones, with some not included. The profile covers some 200,000 clones, with 16% appearing a single time and approximately 0.087% taken by the ten largest. The CDR3 totals 12 residues. J was trimmed by 1 base and V by 8 bases; bases with no gene match: 3. CDR1 and CDR2 from the germline V gene are SQVTM and ANQGSEA. This clone was counted a few times. The antigen is unknown. The receptor comes from a man younger than 45 with type 1 diabetes. Material for sequencing was naive CD4+ T cells from blood. The chain links TRBV29-1 to TRBJ2-3, with 7 bases identical to TRBD1. The CDR3 DNA reads as TGCAGCTACAGGGGTCGCACAGATACGCAGTATTTT. Translation gives CSYRGRTDTQYF.